Listed here are 32 T cell receptor beta chains from one sample, sequenced in a study of cytomegalovirus exposure and HLA in healthy donors. The PCR was carried out with 60 Vbeta primers and 13 Jbeta primers. TCRdb's table, derived via immunoSEQ multiplex PCR, lists solely in-frame clones and lacks some. Counted here are some 180,000 clones, 79% occurring once; the ten biggest clones make up about 4.6%. The source material was PBMCs. The source is a woman in her 30s in good health and CMV-seropositive.

This clone was detected a few times. CDR3 nucleotide sequence: TGTGCCAGCAGCCAAGCCGGGACTGACCTTGTAGGCGAAAAACTGTTTTTT. Translated: CASSQAGTDLVGEKLFF. The rearrangement links TRBV4-2 to TRBJ1-4; D perhaps matches TRBD1 (5 bases). Trimming shortened V by 1 base and J by 8 bases, and 20 bases separated the two germline ends. This CDR3 is 17 amino acids long. In germline, CDR1 is LGHNA, CDR2 YNFKEQ.

This chain joins TRBV6-8 and TRBJ2-1, with 7 bases identical to TRBD2. Germline V lookup: CDR1 MNHGY, CDR2 SAAAGT. The CDR3 covers 18 residues. V trimming: 2 bases; J trimming: 2 bases; junction bases outside the gene matches: 12. CDR3: CASSYPLGAGVTYNEQFF. The CDR3 nucleotides read TGTGCCAGCAGTTACCCTCTAGGGGCGGGGGTCACCTACAATGAGCAGTTCTTC.

The chain employs TRBV4-2 and TRBJ1-2, with TRBD1 matching 11 bases. CDR1 and CDR2 (germline): LGHNA, YNFKEQ. CDR3 size: 16 residues. Trimming removed 4 bases from V and 5 bases from J; junction bases left unmatched: 9. The CDR3 coding sequence is TGTGCCAGCAGCCGTCCAAGGGGACAGGGGGAATATGGCTACACCTTC. Translated: CASSRPRGQGEYGYTF.

On this clone itself: This specimen includes other DNA sequences encoding the same CDR3. V gene TRBV5-1 combines with J gene TRBJ2-1; TRBD2 matches at 14 bases. The germline CDR1 and CDR2 sequences are SGHRS and YFSETQ. This CDR3 has 14 amino acids. Germline trimming cut 5 bases from V and 6 bases from J; bases unmatched to any gene: 1. In nucleotides, the CDR3 is TGCGCCAGCAGGGGACTAGCGGGGGTCAATGAGCAGTTCTTC. Translated, it gives CASRGLAGVNEQFF. The full variable domain, in which reference TRBV5-1 and TRBJ2-1 provide the parts outside the CDR3, is KAGVTQTPRYLIKTRGQQVTLSCSPISGHRSVSWYQQTPGQGLQFLFEYFSETQRNKGNFPGRFSGRQFSNSRSEMNVSTLELGDSALYLCASRGLAGVNEQFFGPGTRLTVL.

The V gene is TRBV11-2, the J gene TRBJ2-5; TRBD2 matches at 8 bases. J was trimmed by 2 bases and V by 3 bases; bases with no gene match: 8. The germline CDR1 and CDR2 sequences are SGHAT and FQNNGV. This CDR3 comprises 16 residues. CDR3 in DNA: TGTGCCAGCAGCTTTCCGCGGACTAGCCGGCAAGAGACCCAGTACTTC. Translation: CASSFPRTSRQETQYF. Drawing the rest from reference TRBV11-2 and TRBJ2-5, the complete variable domain is EAGVAQSPRYKIIEKRQSVAFWCNPISGHATLYWYQQILGQGPKLLIQFQNNGVVDDSQLPKDRFSAERLKGVDSTLKIQPAKLEDSAVYLCASSFPRTSRQETQYFGPGTRLLVL.

This clone was found once. V gene TRBV27 combines with J gene TRBJ2-2, with 7 positions matching TRBD1. CDR3 size: 17 residues. The junction had 15 bases not matched to a gene; V was cut back by 6 bases and J by 5 bases. Per germline, CDR1 MNHEY and CDR2 SMNVEV (reference sequence). The CDR3 nucleotides read TGTGCCAGCAGCCCGCGGACAGGCCTACCCGGGACCGGGGAGCTGTTTTTT. Protein product: CASSPRTGLPGTGELFF.

This clone was seen more than once but under ten times. The chain employs TRBV4-1 and TRBJ2-3; tentative D call: TRBD2 (5 bases). The CDR3 spans 16 residues. The germline CDR1 and CDR2 sequences are MGHRA and YSYEKL. The V end lost 3 bases, the J end lost 2 bases, and 15 bases lay between the germline ends. The CDR3 loop reads CASSHQSERITDTQYF. The CDR3 DNA reads TGCGCCAGCAGCCACCAAAGCGAGCGGATCACAGATACGCAGTATTTT.

The chain recombines TRBV9 with TRBJ2-1; TRBD2 is a possible D gene (6 bases). Per germline, CDR1 SGDLS and CDR2 YYNGEE. CDR3 length: 19 amino acids. Trimming took off 3 bases at V and 6 bases at J, with 28 bases between the two ends. The CDR3 protein is CASSGHGRPDGRIPNEQFF. CDR3 nucleotides: TGTGCCAGCAGCGGCCATGGGAGGCCAGACGGGCGCATACCCAATGAGCAGTTCTTC.

This rearrangement joins TRBV9 to TRBJ2-5; D perhaps matches TRBD2 (5 bases). This CDR3 has 15 amino acids. V was trimmed by 0 bases and J by 1 base, leaving 10 bases between them. Per the germline V gene, CDR1 is SGDLS and CDR2 is YYNGEE. CDR3 sequence: CASSVATGIQETQYF. The CDR3 DNA reads TGTGCCAGCAGCGTAGCTACGGGGATCCAAGAGACCCAGTACTTC.

The V gene is TRBV19, the J gene TRBJ1-1, with a weak D call TRBD1 (6 bases). V was shortened by 3 bases and J by 6 bases, with 14 bases between the two germline ends. This CDR3 comprises 14 residues. Germline V CDR1 and CDR2: LNHDA, SQIVND (reference sequence). The chain's CDR3 is CASSITGWMSEAFF. In DNA form, the CDR3 reads TGTGCCAGTAGTATTACAGGGTGGATGTCTGAAGCTTTCTTT.

As to this clone: At one of its ends the junction is not consistent with the germline gene, which may arise from a read error. This sequence joins TRBV2 and TRBJ1-1; D gene unclear. The CDR3 runs 12 residues. Germline CDR1 and CDR2: SNHLY and FYNNEI. The CDR3, as DNA: TGTGCCAGCAGCGTTCGCCTTCCAGGCTCATCCTTT. This translates into CASSVRLPGSSF.

V is TRBV19 and J is TRBJ1-1, with 9 bases fitting TRBD1. CDR3 length: 12 residues. V trimming: 4 bases; J trimming: 13 bases; junction bases outside the gene matches: 7. Germline V gene sequence: CDR1 LNHDA, CDR2 SQIVND (reference sequence). The CDR3 here is CASSTTGGFDFF. Here the CDR3 DNA reads TGTGCCAGTAGTACTACAGGGGGCTTTGATTTCTTT. Supplemented by reference TRBV19 and TRBJ1-1, the full variable domain reads DGGITQSPKYLFRKEGQNVTLSCEQNLNHDAMYWYRQDPGQGLRLIYYSQIVNDFQKGDIAEGYSVSREKKESFPLTVTSAQKNPTAFYLCASSTTGGFDFFGQGTRLTVV.

V is TRBV7-9 and J is TRBJ1-2, with 11 positions matching TRBD1. Per the germline V gene, CDR1 is SEHNR and CDR2 is FQNEAQ (reference sequence). CDR3 length equals 13 residues. V shed 5 bases, J shed 6 bases, and the junction held 2 bases outside the gene matches. As DNA, the CDR3 is TGTGCCAGCAGCATGGGACAGGGGGATGGCTACACCTTC. Translation: CASSMGQGDGYTF.

In the case of this clone: Other DNA sequences in the same sample also yield this CDR3. The chain employs TRBV6-5 and TRBJ2-5, with D perhaps TRBD1 (6 bases). The CDR3 is made up of 11 amino acids. V dropped 5 bases and J dropped 5 bases, with 6 bases sitting between them. Germline CDR1 reads MNHEY; CDR2 reads SVGAGI. The CDR3 DNA is TGTGCCAGCAGTAGGGGGGAGACCCAGTACTTC. It codes for CASSRGETQYF.

The chain combines TRBV28 with TRBJ2-7, with TRBD2 matching over 7 bases. CDR3 length: 15 amino acids. From germline, CDR1 is MDHEN and CDR2 SYDVKM. V shed 2 bases, J shed 7 bases, and the junction held 11 bases outside the gene matches. In DNA, the CDR3 is TGTGCCAGCAGTTTAGCGGGAGTCGGGTTGGGGGAGCAGTACTTC. Its translation: CASSLAGVGLGEQYF.

V usage is TRBV11-2 and J usage is TRBJ1-3; tentative D call: TRBD1 (6 bases). Germline V CDR1 and CDR2: SGHAT, FQNNGV. The V end was cut by 6 bases, the J end by 2 bases, with 14 bases between. CDR3 length equals 15 residues. CDR3 DNA sequence: TGTGCCAGCAGGATCCCAGGGGCGCCTGGAAACACCATATATTTT. This encodes CASRIPGAPGNTIYF. The full variable domain, in which reference TRBV11-2 and TRBJ1-3 provide the parts outside the CDR3, is EAGVAQSPRYKIIEKRQSVAFWCNPISGHATLYWYQQILGQGPKLLIQFQNNGVVDDSQLPKDRFSAERLKGVDSTLKIQPAKLEDSAVYLCASRIPGAPGNTIYFGEGSWLTVV.

The rearrangement joins TRBV30 to TRBJ2-5; perhaps TRBD2 as D (7 bases). The J call may be faulty, since TRBJ2-7 better matches the DNA end. Germline values: CDR1 GTSNPN, CDR2 SVGIG (reference sequence). The CDR3 is 12 amino acids. CDR3 sequence (DNA): TGTGCCTGGAGGGGGGGGCGTCCCGAGCAGTACTTC. Translating it yields CAWRGGRPEQYF.

The CDR3 DNA follows: TGTGCCAGCAGCGTAGGGTCGGTTACTGGAAACACCATATATTTT. As protein: CASSVGSVTGNTIYF. V usage is TRBV9 and J usage is TRBJ1-3; D is ambiguous. Germline lookup yields CDR1 SGDLS and CDR2 YYNGEE. V was pared by 0 bases and J by 2 bases, with 9 bases between. This CDR3 has 15 amino acids.

This rearrangement joins TRBV10-3 to TRBJ2-7, with 10 bases that match TRBD2. Germline CDR1 ENHRY, CDR2 SYGVKD. The CDR3 has 15 residues. With 3 bases clipped from V and 7 bases from J, the junction kept 9 bases outside the gene matches. The CDR3 bases are TGTGCCATCAGTGATCCGGGACTAGCGATCGGGGAGCAGTACTTC. Translating gives CAISDPGLAIGEQYF.

V is TRBV7-9 and J is TRBJ2-3; D is perhaps TRBD2 (5 bases). The ends were cut back, 6 bases at V and 6 bases at J, with 10 bases in the middle. The germline CDR1 and CDR2 sequences are SEHNR and FQNEAQ (reference sequence). The CDR3 contains 12 residues. The CDR3 here is CASSQGLDTQYF. Written as DNA, the CDR3 is TGTGCCAGCAGTCAAGGACTCGATACGCAGTATTTT.

The chain couples TRBV27 to TRBJ2-1, with 14 bases identical to TRBD2. V gave up 2 bases and J gave up 8 bases; unmatched junction bases: 8. CDR1 and CDR2 from the germline V gene are MNHEY and SMNVEV (reference sequence). This CDR3 is 17 amino acids long. CDR3 bases: TGTGCCAGCAGTTTACTACCGGGACTAGCGGGAGAGGATGAGCAGTTCTTC. Its protein product is CASSLLPGLAGEDEQFF.

The rearrangement uses TRBV6-5 and TRBJ1-1; perhaps TRBD1 as D (5 bases). Germline CDR1 and CDR2: MNHEY and SVGAGI. Trimming cost V 2 bases and J 0 bases, with 7 bases left between them. The CDR3 spans 14 residues. The CDR3 protein is CASSYRGVNTEAFF. The CDR3 bases are TGTGCCAGCAGTTACAGGGGCGTGAACACTGAAGCTTTCTTT.

This chain links TRBV7-9 with TRBJ1-1; possibly TRBD1 for D (6 bases). V was clipped by 5 bases and J by 4 bases, with 20 bases between them. The CDR3 is 16 amino acids. The germline V gene encodes CDR1 SEHNR and CDR2 FQNEAQ (reference sequence). CDR3 sequence reads: CASSPSGGLGATEAFF. CDR3 DNA: TGTGCCAGCAGCCCCAGCGGGGGGCTGGGGGCCACTGAAGCTTTCTTT.

The V call is TRBV4-1, the J call TRBJ2-1, with 9 positions matching TRBD2. This CDR3 contains 18 residues. Trimming removed 0 bases from V and 3 bases from J; junction bases left unmatched: 9. The germline V gene encodes CDR1 MGHRA and CDR2 YSYEKL. The CDR3 DNA is TGCGCCAGCAGCCAAGATCGGGCGCGGGGGGGCTACTACAATGAGCAGTTCTTC. Residues: CASSQDRARGGYYNEQFF.

J is TRBJ1-2 and V is TRBV7-8; D not resolved. Germline CDR1 and CDR2: SGHVS and FQNEAQ. Trimming cost V 0 bases and J 7 bases, with 18 bases left between them. The CDR3 spans 16 residues. CDR3 region: CASSLASRPTGGGYTF. CDR3 DNA: TGTGCCAGCAGCTTAGCTTCAAGGCCGACTGGTGGTGGCTACACCTTC.

The sample holds one count of this clone. The genes are TRBV4-3 and TRBJ2-3, with TRBD2 as a possible D gene (5 bases). Germline-derived CDR1 and CDR2 are LGHNA and YSLEER. The CDR3 loop spans 18 amino acids. The germline V and J ends were trimmed by 0 bases and 4 bases, with 20 bases remaining between them. DNA of the CDR3: TGCGCCAGCAGCCAAGAGAAACTAGAGGTTGGATTGGCAGATACGCAGTATTTT. It specifies CASSQEKLEVGLADTQYF.

The rearrangement joins TRBV27 to TRBJ2-2; D is perhaps TRBD1 (5 bases). Germline values: CDR1 MNHEY, CDR2 SMNVEV (reference sequence). CDR3 length: 12 amino acids. V was pared by 6 bases and J by 3 bases, with 5 bases between. The CDR3 DNA reads TGTGCCAGCAGAGGGGACACCGGGGAGCTGTTTTTT. It specifies CASRGDTGELFF.

Only a few counts were recorded for this clone. V gene TRBV4-2 combines with J gene TRBJ2-5, with 11 positions matching TRBD2. The CDR3 runs 16 residues. From germline, CDR1 is LGHNA and CDR2 YNFKEQ. Losses at the gene ends were 4 bases for V and 4 bases for J; bases not matched to a gene: 8. CDR3 coding DNA: TGTGCCAGCAGCCCTAATAGCGGGAGGGCCCTAGAGACCCAGTACTTC. Translated, it gives CASSPNSGRALETQYF.

V and J are TRBV7-9 and TRBJ1-6; D is unresolved. V lost 1 base to trimming and J lost 7 bases, with 8 bases between them. CDR1 SEHNR and CDR2 FQNEAQ come from the germline V gene (reference sequence). The CDR3 contains 14 residues. The CDR3 is CASSLVQRNSPLHF. CDR3 nucleotide sequence: TGTGCCAGCAGCTTAGTACAGAGAAATTCACCCCTCCACTTT.

The V call is TRBV7-6, the J call TRBJ1-2, with a possible D match to TRBD1 (5 bases). V gave up 6 bases and J gave up 0 bases, with 17 bases separating them. The germline gives CDR1 SGHVS, CDR2 FNYEAQ. This CDR3 contains 16 residues. CDR3 in DNA: TGTGCCAGCAGAAAACGAATAGCGGGGGCTAACTATGGCTACACCTTC. Translating it yields CASRKRIAGANYGYTF.

Concerning this clone: Germline is not matched at one junction end, which may reflect a read error. The chain employs TRBV7-9 and TRBJ2-7; D might be TRBD2 (7 bases). Germline-derived CDR1 and CDR2 are SEHNR and FQNEAQ (reference sequence). The CDR3 loop spans 14 amino acids. CDR3 coding DNA: TGTGCCAGCAGCTTATACCGGGGGGCTAAGGGGTCGCGCTTC. It codes for CASSLYRGAKGSRF.

The chain has TRBV14 and TRBJ2-2; possibly TRBD2 for D (5 bases). The CDR3 loop spans 16 amino acids. Germline lookup yields CDR1 SGHDN and CDR2 FVKESK. Trimming shortened V by 2 bases and J by 4 bases, and 14 bases separated the two germline ends. The CDR3: CASSQTGSVFTGELFF. DNA for the CDR3: TGTGCCAGCAGCCAAACGGGATCCGTGTTCACCGGGGAGCTGTTTTTT.